This T cell receptor (beta chain) was sequenced in a study of blood T cell repertoires in COVID-19. Study as a whole: COVID-19 samples collected from the United States, Italy and Spain covered acute and convalescent phases.

Here immunoSEQ multiplex PCR was the method, and the copy in TCRdb shows in-frame clones only, minus some. The table shows about 190,000 clones, with about 85% occurring only once. V lost 0 bases and J lost 4; bases outside the gene matches: 8. The CDR3 spans 16 residues. The chain carries TRBV23-1 and TRBJ1-1, with TRBD1 matching over 7 bases. TRBV23-1 is an ORF; its function is uncertain. The clonotype originates from a human donor in a cohort sampled during active COVID-19. The sequenced sample was peripheral blood. The CDR3 spells CASSQSPRGPATEAFF. For the CDR3, the DNA is TGCGCCAGCAGTCAATCGCCGAGGGGGCCGGCCACTGAAGCTTTCTTT.